This TCR beta chain originates from a study of blood T cell repertoires in COVID-19 (dated by TCRdb to about 2020). For the wider study: Samples from collaborators originated in the United States, Italy and Spain and spanned both the acute and convalescent phases of COVID-19. The material from the prospective study consisted of cDNA or gDNA derived from T cells, B-cell-depleted T cells, or PBMCs. The dataset comprised deeply sampled blood TCRbeta repertoires from subjects exposed to, actively infected with, or recovered from COVID-19. A freely available public database, intended as a resource for researchers studying the immune response to SARS-CoV-2, is where the repertoires were released. The samples were drawn from the first 160 participants of the ongoing ImmuneRACE study and from some 1,300 subjects provided by 6 global collaborators. A de-identified subject ID, COVID-19 status, age in years and sex were almost always included in the sample metadata. HLA class I and class II types, where available, came from metadata supplied by the sample provider rather than from assay-based typing. Overall study results and their limits: The quantity of clinical and demographic metadata differed by source and by participant and was supplied without curation.

V and J are trimmed by 0 bases and 2 bases, and the gene matches miss 2 bases of the junction. The CDR3 starts with the cysteine, ends with the phenylalanine, and has 15 residues. Solely the CDR3 DNA is kept, with 45 bases framed from the first base. Per the germline V gene, SGHAT is the CDR1 and FQNNGV is the CDR2. Turning to this clone: This receptor's antigen is unknown. Within one base of it there is no much larger clone, and no base qualities were kept.

TCRbeta CDR3 regions were amplified from genomic DNA using the immunoSEQ Assay, a bias-controlled multiplex PCR. Under the source paper's analysis protocol: Nucleated cell counts per sample were estimated from amplification of reference gene primers within the assay. To quantify the absolute abundance of each unique TCRbeta CDR3 rearrangement, sequence reads were collapsed and filtered. For each sample, productive Simpson clonality was calculated by taking the square root of Simpson's diversity index across productive rearrangements. TCRdb retrieved this table from immuneACCESS and kept in-frame rearrangements only. Not all clones are present; in checked studies, unresolved V genes account for under half, and no reason is known for the remainder. The V and J calls and the clone size are those of that table, but D and trimming were determined from the DNA. The sample table shows roughly 300,000 clones, and under 90% are seen once. The ten biggest clones cover 1.5% to 2% of the sample.

In Seattle, one collaborating source enrolled patients while the infection was active and tracked those patients longitudinally over the course of disease. The collaborating institutions used their own protocols to collect whole blood in K2EDTA tubes. For TCRbeta analysis, collaborator samples were shipped as frozen whole blood, as isolated PBMCs, or as DNA extracted from either sample type. This TCR came from a woman aged 25 to 45 with COVID-19, enrolled during active disease. The sample taken for sequencing was peripheral blood. The sequence is built from TRBV11-2 and TRBJ2-7; a stretch of 9 junction bases matches TRBD2. For the CDR3, the sequence is CASSLELAGPYEQYF. The nucleotides read TGTGCCAGCAGCTTAGAGCTAGCGGGGCCCTACGAGCAGTACTTC.